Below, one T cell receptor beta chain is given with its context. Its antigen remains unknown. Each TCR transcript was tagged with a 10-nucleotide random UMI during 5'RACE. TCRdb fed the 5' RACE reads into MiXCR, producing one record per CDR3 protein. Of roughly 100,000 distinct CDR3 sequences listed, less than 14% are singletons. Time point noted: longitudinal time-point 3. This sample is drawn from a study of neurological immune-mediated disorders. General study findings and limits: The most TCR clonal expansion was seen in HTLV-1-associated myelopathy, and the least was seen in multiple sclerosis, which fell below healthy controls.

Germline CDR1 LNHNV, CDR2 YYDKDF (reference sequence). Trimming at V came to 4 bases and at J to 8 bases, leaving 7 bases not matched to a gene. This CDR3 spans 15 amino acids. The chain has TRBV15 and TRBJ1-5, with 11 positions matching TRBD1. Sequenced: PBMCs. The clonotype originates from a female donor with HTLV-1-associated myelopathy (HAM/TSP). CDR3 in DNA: TGTGCCACCAGCACCAGGACAGGGGGCAGGGAGCCCCAGCATTTT. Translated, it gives CATSTRTGGREPQHF.